The rows below give T cell receptor beta chains drawn from one sample of a study of a mutant IDH1 vaccine in newly diagnosed glioma. Using immunoSEQ multiplex PCR, the repertoire was profiled, and TCRdb retains in-frame clones only, with some absent. This table has some 38,000 clones, 75% to 80% appearing once. Their target antigens are unknown. The source material was PBMCs, sampled from a glioma patient whose treatment included an IDH1 peptide vaccine. These receptors all stem from a middle-aged man with glioma. The CDR3 runs from the conserved cysteine through the conserved F or W. D genes are given only for firm matches. Rows may omit the clone size; those that give it use once, few, many or a size class.

CDR3 length	clone size	D gene	V gene	J gene	CDR3 protein	CDR3 DNA
15	NA	TRBD1	TRBV6-1	TRBJ1-6	CASTLTGPYNSPLHF	TGTGCCAGCACCCTGACAGGGCCTTATAATTCACCCCTCCACTTT
14	NA	NA	TRBV6-1	TRBJ1-6	CASSDREENSPLHF	TGTGCCAGCAGTGACCGGGAGGAGAATTCACCCCTCCACTTT
11	NA	NA	TRBV20-1	TRBJ1-2	CSASRRVGYTF	TGCAGTGCTTCTCGGCGCGTTGGCTACACCTTC
17	NA	NA	TRBV4-1	TRBJ2-1	CASSQGLLGRVINEQFF	TGCGCCAGCAGCCAAGGCCTTTTAGGCAGGGTAATCAATGAGCAGTTCTTC
15	NA	NA	TRBV2	TRBJ1-1	CASRPLGVGGTEAFF	TGTGCCAGCAGACCCCTCGGGGTAGGTGGAACTGAAGCTTTCTTT
13	NA	NA	TRBV5-1	TRBJ1-3	CASSLGSGNTIYF	TGCGCCAGCAGCTTGGGGTCTGGAAACACCATATATTTT
15	NA	NA	TRBV30	TRBJ2-1	CAWSLGRGWNNEQFF	TGTGCCTGGAGTTTGGGCAGGGGATGGAACAATGAGCAGTTCTTC
15	NA	NA	TRBV25-1	TRBJ1-4	CASSEWGRANEKLFF	TGTGCCAGCAGTGAATGGGGGAGGGCTAATGAAAAACTGTTTTTT
16	NA	NA	TRBV2	TRBJ1-1	CASSESPGLSDTEAFF	TGTGCCAGCAGTGAATCCCCAGGCTTGTCGGACACTGAAGCTTTCTTT
15	NA	TRBD2	TRBV30	TRBJ2-7	CAWSVGGGATYEQYF	TGTGCCTGGAGTGTGGGCGGGGGGGCTACGTACGAGCAGTACTTC
17	few	NA	TRBV19	TRBJ1-5	CASIGRVGQASNQPQHF	TGTGCCAGTATTGGGAGGGTCGGGCAGGCCAGCAATCAGCCCCAGCATTTT
14	NA	TRBD1	TRBV29-1	TRBJ1-6	CSVKSGQGDSPLHF	TGCAGCGTGAAAAGCGGACAGGGGGATTCACCCCTCCACTTT
14	NA	NA	TRBV14	TRBJ2-2	CASSRGSLTGELFF	TGTGCCAGCAGCAGGGGATCCCTCACCGGGGAGCTGTTTTTT
13	NA	NA	TRBV5-1	TRBJ2-1	CASNLGGAGEQFF	TGCGCCAGCAACTTGGGGGGGGCCGGAGAGCAGTTCTTC
15	NA	TRBD1	TRBV5-6	TRBJ1-3	CASSEQGANGNTIYF	TGTGCCAGCAGCGAACAGGGGGCTAACGGAAACACCATATATTTT
15	NA	NA	TRBV30	TRBJ2-7	CAWSGGRGAVYEQYF	TGTGCCTGGAGTGGTGGCCGTGGTGCTGTCTACGAGCAGTACTTC
15	once	TRBD2	TRBV30	TRBJ2-2	CAWVRAGAIPGELFF	TGTGCCTGGGTGAGAGCGGGGGCCATCCCCGGGGAGCTGTTTTTT
15	NA	NA	TRBV30	TRBJ1-3	CAWRRTDLAGNTIYF	TGTGCCTGGAGGAGGACAGACCTCGCTGGAAACACCATATATTTT
14	NA	NA	TRBV10-2	TRBJ1-2	CASVTNTDNYGYTF	TGCGCCAGCGTAACCAATACGGATAACTATGGCTACACCTTC
15	NA	TRBD1	TRBV19	TRBJ2-2	CASSPGTVYTGELFF	TGTGCCAGTAGTCCCGGGACAGTTTACACCGGGGAGCTGTTTTTT
12	NA	NA	TRBV5-1	TRBJ1-2	CASSLGLYGYTF	TGCGCCAGCAGCTTGGGACTCTATGGCTACACCTTC
16	NA	NA	TRBV9	TRBJ2-7	CASSLHMGGAQYEQYF	TGTGCCAGCAGCCTCCACATGGGGGGGGCCCAGTACGAGCAGTACTTC
17	NA	TRBD2	TRBV7-2	TRBJ2-5	CASSPGTSGGAGETQYF	TGTGCCAGCAGCCCAGGGACTAGCGGGGGGGCGGGTGAGACCCAGTACTTC
15	NA	TRBD2	TRBV7-2	TRBJ2-3	CASSLGLAGTDTQYF	TGTGCCAGCAGCTTAGGACTAGCGGGCACAGATACGCAGTATTTT
16	NA	NA	TRBV27	TRBJ1-1	CASSPYAGSSNTEAFF	TGTGCCAGCAGTCCTTACGCAGGTTCCTCGAACACTGAAGCTTTCTTT
15	NA	NA	TRBV5-1	TRBJ1-5	CASSPDGRLNQPQHF	TGCGCCAGCAGCCCAGATGGCAGGCTAAACCAGCCCCAGCATTTT
15	NA	TRBD1	TRBV6-5	TRBJ2-7	CASSRDREKGNEQYF	TGTGCCAGCAGCAGGGACAGGGAGAAAGGCAACGAGCAGTACTTC
14	NA	TRBD1	TRBV18	TRBJ1-5	CASSPNRGPQPQHF	TGTGCCAGCTCACCCAACAGGGGGCCTCAGCCCCAGCATTTT
14	NA	TRBD1	TRBV9	TRBJ2-2	CASSRGRGTGELFF	TGTGCCAGCAGCAGGGGGCGCGGCACCGGGGAGCTGTTTTTT
17	NA	NA	TRBV2	TRBJ2-4	CASSERGGHGAKNIQYF	TGTGCCAGCAGTGAACGAGGGGGGCATGGGGCCAAAAACATTCAGTACTTC
13	NA	NA	TRBV14	TRBJ1-6	CASSRNLNSPLHF	TGTGCCAGCAGCCGCAACCTTAATTCACCCCTCCACTTT
11	NA	NA	TRBV20-1	TRBJ2-3	CSAQWTDTQYF	TGCAGTGCGCAGTGGACAGATACGCAGTATTTT
16	NA	TRBD1	TRBV7-2	TRBJ1-2	CASSRQGSPEVYGYTF	TGTGCCAGCAGCCGACAGGGGTCGCCAGAGGTCTATGGCTACACCTTC
14	once	TRBD1	TRBV30	TRBJ1-4	CAWTPDRVGEKLFF	TGTGCCTGGACCCCGGACAGGGTCGGTGAAAAACTGTTTTTT
15	NA	TRBD1	TRBV6-5	TRBJ1-6	CASSYSTGDNSPLHF	TGTGCCAGCAGTTACTCTACAGGGGATAATTCACCCCTCCACTTT
14	NA	NA	TRBV5-6	TRBJ1-5	CASSLWGFNQPQHF	TGTGCCAGCAGCTTGTGGGGGTTCAATCAGCCCCAGCATTTT
17	NA	NA	TRBV18	TRBJ2-2	CASSPRALIPNTGELFF	TGTGCCAGCTCACCACGGGCCCTCATCCCGAACACCGGGGAGCTGTTTTTT
14	NA	NA	TRBV5-4	TRBJ1-1	CASSLTTVHTEAFF	TGTGCCAGCAGCTTAACGACAGTTCACACTGAAGCTTTCTTT
16	NA	TRBD2	TRBV11-2	TRBJ2-7	CASSFGLAGGSYEQYF	TGTGCCAGCAGCTTCGGACTAGCGGGGGGTAGTTACGAGCAGTACTTC
14	NA	NA	TRBV7-9	TRBJ1-1	CASSLATGVAEAFF	TGTGCCAGCAGCTTAGCGACCGGGGTGGCTGAAGCTTTCTTT
14	NA	NA	TRBV15	TRBJ1-2	CATSTKLGRVGYTF	TGTGCCACCAGCACCAAATTGGGCAGGGTTGGCTACACCTTC
16	NA	TRBD2	TRBV6-5	TRBJ2-7	CASSYSSGGATYEQYF	TGTGCCAGCAGTTACTCTAGCGGGGGGGCGACCTACGAGCAGTACTTC
13	NA	NA	TRBV6-6	TRBJ1-2	CASSPDSRYGYTF	TGTGCCAGCAGCCCCGACAGCCGCTATGGCTACACCTTC
19	NA	TRBD2	TRBV14	TRBJ2-4	CASSQEAGTSGRAKNIQYF	TGTGCCAGCAGCCAAGAGGCGGGTACTAGCGGGAGGGCCAAAAACATTCAGTACTTC
15	NA	TRBD1	TRBV6-6	TRBJ1-2	CASSSGGTGNYGYTF	TGTGCCAGCAGTTCAGGGGGGACAGGGAACTATGGCTACACCTTC
13	NA	TRBD1	TRBV2	TRBJ1-2	CASSQGQGDGYTF	TGTGCCAGCAGCCAGGGACAGGGGGATGGCTACACCTTC
15	NA	NA	TRBV27	TRBJ1-1	CASSSQGTANTEAFF	TGTGCCAGCAGTTCCCAGGGGACTGCGAACACTGAAGCTTTCTTT
15	NA	TRBD1	TRBV4-2	TRBJ1-5	CASSHPGQENQPQHF	TGTGCCAGCAGTCATCCGGGACAGGAAAATCAGCCCCAGCATTTT
12	NA	NA	TRBV19	TRBJ1-6	CASRGTRGPLHF	TGTGCCAGTAGGGGGACAAGAGGTCCCCTCCACTTT
15	NA	NA	TRBV27	TRBJ2-6	CASRPQGAGANVLTF	TGTGCCAGCAGACCTCAGGGTGCTGGGGCCAACGTCCTGACTTTC
15	once	NA	TRBV6-5	TRBJ1-6	CASSYSVLGDSPLHF	TGTGCCAGCAGTTACTCGGTCCTAGGGGATTCACCCCTCCACTTT
11	NA	NA	TRBV30	TRBJ1-2	CAWEDNYGYTF	TGTGCCTGGGAAGATAACTATGGTTACACCTTC